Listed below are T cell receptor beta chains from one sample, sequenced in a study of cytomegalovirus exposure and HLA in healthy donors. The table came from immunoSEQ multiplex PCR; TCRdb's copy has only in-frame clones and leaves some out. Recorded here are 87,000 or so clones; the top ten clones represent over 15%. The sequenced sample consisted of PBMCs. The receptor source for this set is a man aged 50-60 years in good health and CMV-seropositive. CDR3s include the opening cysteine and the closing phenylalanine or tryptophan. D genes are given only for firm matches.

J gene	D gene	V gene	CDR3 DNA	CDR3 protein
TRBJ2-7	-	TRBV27	TGTGCCAGCAGCTATAATCCCCCCTACGAGCAGTACTTC	CASSYNPPYEQYF
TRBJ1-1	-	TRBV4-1	TGCGCCAGCAGCCAAGGATCGGCGGCAGGGCGCACTGAAGCTTTCTTT	CASSQGSAAGRTEAFF
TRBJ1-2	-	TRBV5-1	TGCGCCAGCAGCTTAGATTACGGCTATGGCTACACCTTC	CASSLDYGYGYTF
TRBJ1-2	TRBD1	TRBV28	TGTGCCAGCAGTCGGGACAGCAACTATGGCTACACCTTC	CASSRDSNYGYTF
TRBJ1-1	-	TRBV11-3	TGTGCCACCCGGACCCCGGGGAGCACTGAAGCTTTCTTT	CATRTPGSTEAFF
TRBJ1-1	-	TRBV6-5	TGTGCCAGCAGCCATGCGGGCACTGAAGCTTTCTTT	CASSHAGTEAFF
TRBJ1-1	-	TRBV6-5	TGTGCCAGCAGTTACCAGGGTTTAGCTTTCTTT	CASSYQGLAFF
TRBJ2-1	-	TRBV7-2	TGTGCCAGCAGCTCTTCAATTACAGGGAGAGTCTACAATGAGCAGTTCTTC	CASSSSITGRVYNEQFF
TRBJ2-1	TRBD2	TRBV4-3	TGCGCCAGCAGCCCAAGAGACGGCGGGAGCTCCTACAATGAGCAGTTCTTC	CASSPRDGGSSYNEQFF
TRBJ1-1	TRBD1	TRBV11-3	TGTGCCAGCAGCAGACGGACAGGGGAAACTGAAGCTTTCTTT	CASSRRTGETEAFF
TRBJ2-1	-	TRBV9	TGTGCCAGCAGCGTAGGGGGCACAACCACCTACAATGAGCAGTTCTTC	CASSVGGTTTYNEQFF
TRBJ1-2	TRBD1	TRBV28	TGTGCCAGCAGTGCGACAGGGAGGTATGGCTACACCTTC	CASSATGRYGYTF
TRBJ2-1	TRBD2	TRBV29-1	TGCAGCGCCCCGCTAGCGGGAGTTGTGGATGAGCAGTTCTTC	CSAPLAGVVDEQFF
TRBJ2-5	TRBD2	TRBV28	TGTGCCAGCAGTTGGGGGGGGAGGGGGACCCAGTACTTC	CASSWGGRGTQYF
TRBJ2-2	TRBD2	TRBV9	TGTGCCAGCAGCGTGGGACTAGCTCCCGGGGAGCTGTTTTTT	CASSVGLAPGELFF
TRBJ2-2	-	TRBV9	TGTGCCAGCAGCGTCAGCGGTAGCGGGGAGCTGTTTTTT	CASSVSGSGELFF
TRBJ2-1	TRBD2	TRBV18	TGTGCCACCCATAGCGGGAGCTCCTACAATGAGCAGTTCTTC	CATHSGSSYNEQFF